The 4 T cell receptor beta chains below were found in one sample sequenced in a study of T cell changes during pregnancy in multiple sclerosis. The method was immunoSEQ multiplex PCR; TCRdb's version includes in-frame clones alone and lacks a portion of them. The sample lists just under 20,000 clones, roughly 87% occurring once. Specimen: CD8+ T cells from peripheral blood mononuclear cells, collected in the second trimester of pregnancy. These receptors were taken from a female donor in good health, enrolled as a control in a pregnancy study.

The V call is TRBV6-5, the J call TRBJ1-1, with D unclear. V was pared by 0 bases and J by 0 bases, with 5 bases between. Germline values: CDR1 MNHEY, CDR2 SVGAGI. The CDR3 loop spans 14 amino acids. CDR3: CASSYSRVNTEAFF. The CDR3 nucleotides are TGTGCCAGCAGTTACTCGAGGGTGAACACTGAAGCTTTCTTT.

The genes are TRBV10-2 and TRBJ1-2; D is uncertain. Trimming cost V 3 bases and J 4 bases, with 12 bases left between them. The V gene's germline CDR1 is WSHSY and CDR2 SAAADI. There are 14 residues in the CDR3. In DNA, the CDR3 is TGCGCCAGCAGTGATGTATCGGGGTTCTATGGCTACACCTTC. Amino acids: CASSDVSGFYGYTF.

The chain is built from TRBV6-5 and TRBJ2-7, with a weak D call TRBD1 (7 bases). The germline V gene encodes CDR1 MNHEY and CDR2 SVGAGI. This CDR3 is built from 15 residues. Trimming pared 5 bases from V and 9 bases from J, leaving 23 bases between. CDR3 in amino acids: CASSGRQGLYVGQYF. DNA for the CDR3: TGTGCCAGCAGTGGAAGACAGGGACTTTACGTTGGGCAGTACTTC.

V usage is TRBV28 and J usage is TRBJ1-2; 7 bases match TRBD1. V lost 2 bases, J lost 5 bases, and 5 bases stayed unmatched. The CDR3 has 14 amino acids. The germline CDR1 and CDR2 sequences are MDHEN and SYDVKM. The CDR3 DNA sequence: TGTGCCAGCAGTTTACAACAGGGGTTGTATGGCTACACCTTC. It translates to CASSLQQGLYGYTF.